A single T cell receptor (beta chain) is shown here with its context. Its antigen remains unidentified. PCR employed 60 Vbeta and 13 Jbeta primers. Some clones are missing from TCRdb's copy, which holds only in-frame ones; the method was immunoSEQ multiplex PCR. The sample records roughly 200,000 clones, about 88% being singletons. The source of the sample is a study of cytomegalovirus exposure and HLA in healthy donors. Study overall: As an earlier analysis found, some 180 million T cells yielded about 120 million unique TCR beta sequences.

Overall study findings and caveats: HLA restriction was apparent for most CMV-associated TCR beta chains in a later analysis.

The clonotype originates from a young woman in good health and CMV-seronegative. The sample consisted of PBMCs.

The CDR3 here is CASSQDKASGVKQYF. The CDR3 nucleotides are TGTGCCAGCAGCCAAGATAAGGCGTCCGGAGTAAAGCAGTACTTC. This sequence joins TRBV4-2 and TRBJ2-5; D remains unclear. The CDR3 has 15 residues. V lost 0 bases to trimming and J lost 11 bases, with 19 bases between them. CDR1 and CDR2 from the germline V gene are LGHNA and YNFKEQ.